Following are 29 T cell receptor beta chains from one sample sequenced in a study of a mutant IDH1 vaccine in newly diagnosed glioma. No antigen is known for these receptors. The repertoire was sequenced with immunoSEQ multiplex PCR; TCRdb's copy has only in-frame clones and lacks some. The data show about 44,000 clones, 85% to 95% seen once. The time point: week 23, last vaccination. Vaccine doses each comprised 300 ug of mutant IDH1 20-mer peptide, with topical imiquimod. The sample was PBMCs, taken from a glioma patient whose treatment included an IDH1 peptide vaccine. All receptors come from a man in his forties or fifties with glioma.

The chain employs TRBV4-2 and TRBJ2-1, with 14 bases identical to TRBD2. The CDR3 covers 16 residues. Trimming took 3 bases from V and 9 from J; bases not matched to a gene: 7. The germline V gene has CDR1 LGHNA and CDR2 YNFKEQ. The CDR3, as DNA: TGTGCCAGCAGCCACCGACTAGCGGGGGGGCGTGGTGAGCAGTTCTTC. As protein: CASSHRLAGGRGEQFF.

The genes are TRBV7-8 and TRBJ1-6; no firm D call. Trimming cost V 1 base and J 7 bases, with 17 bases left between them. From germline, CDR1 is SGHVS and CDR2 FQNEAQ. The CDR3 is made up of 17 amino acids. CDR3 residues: CASSLVVATILNSPLHF. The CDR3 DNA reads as TGTGCCAGCAGCTTAGTAGTGGCGACTATTTTAAATTCACCCCTCCACTTT.

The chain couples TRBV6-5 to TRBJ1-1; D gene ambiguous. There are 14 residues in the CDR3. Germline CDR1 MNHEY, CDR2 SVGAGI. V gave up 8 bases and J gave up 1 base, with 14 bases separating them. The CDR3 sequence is CASRVGGRNTEAFF. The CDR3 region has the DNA TGTGCCAGCCGGGTCGGAGGCCGGAACACTGAAGCTTTCTTT.

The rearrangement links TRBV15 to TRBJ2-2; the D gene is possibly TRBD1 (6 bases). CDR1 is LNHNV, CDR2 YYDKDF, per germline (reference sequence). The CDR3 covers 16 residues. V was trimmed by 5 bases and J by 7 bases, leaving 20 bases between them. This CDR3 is CATSDNRDGKGGELFF. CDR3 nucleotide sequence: TGTGCCACCAGCGACAACAGGGACGGGAAGGGCGGGGAGCTGTTTTTT.

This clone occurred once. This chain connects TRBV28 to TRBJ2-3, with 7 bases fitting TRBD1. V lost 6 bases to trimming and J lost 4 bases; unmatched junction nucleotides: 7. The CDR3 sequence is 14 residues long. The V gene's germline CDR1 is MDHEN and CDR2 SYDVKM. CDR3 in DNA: TGTGCCAGCAGGTCAGCGAGGGGGCCAGATACGCAGTATTTT. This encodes CASRSARGPDTQYF.

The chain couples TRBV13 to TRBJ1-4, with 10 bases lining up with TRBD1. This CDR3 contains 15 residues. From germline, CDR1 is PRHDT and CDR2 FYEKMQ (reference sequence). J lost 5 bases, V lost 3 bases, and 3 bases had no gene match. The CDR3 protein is CASSFRDRGNEKLFF. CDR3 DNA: TGTGCCAGCAGCTTCCGGGACAGGGGAAATGAAAAACTGTTTTTT.

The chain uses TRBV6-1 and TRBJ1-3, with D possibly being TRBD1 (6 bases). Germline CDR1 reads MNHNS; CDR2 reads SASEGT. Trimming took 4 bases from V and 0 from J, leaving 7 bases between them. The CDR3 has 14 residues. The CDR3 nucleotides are TGTGCCAGCAGTGTAGGGGGCTCTGGAAACACCATATATTTT. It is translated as CASSVGGSGNTIYF.

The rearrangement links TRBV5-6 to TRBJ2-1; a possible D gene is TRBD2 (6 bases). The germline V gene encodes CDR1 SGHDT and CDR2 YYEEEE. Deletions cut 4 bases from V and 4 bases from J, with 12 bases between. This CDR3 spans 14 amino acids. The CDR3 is CASSPTGLYNEQFF. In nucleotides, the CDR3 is TGTGCCAGCAGCCCGACGGGACTTTACAATGAGCAGTTCTTC.

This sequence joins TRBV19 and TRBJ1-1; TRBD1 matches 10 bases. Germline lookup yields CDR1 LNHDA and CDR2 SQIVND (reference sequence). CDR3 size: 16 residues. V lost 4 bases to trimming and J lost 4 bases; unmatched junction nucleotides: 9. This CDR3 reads CASSRGDRGLGTEAFF. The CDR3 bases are TGTGCCAGTAGTAGAGGAGACAGGGGGCTTGGCACTGAAGCTTTCTTT.

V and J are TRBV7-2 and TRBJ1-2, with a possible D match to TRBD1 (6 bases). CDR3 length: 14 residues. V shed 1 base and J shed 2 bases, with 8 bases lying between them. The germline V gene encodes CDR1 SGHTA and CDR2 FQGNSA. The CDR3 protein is CASSLDDRNYGYTF. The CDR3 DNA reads TGTGCCAGCAGCTTAGACGACAGGAACTATGGCTACACCTTC.

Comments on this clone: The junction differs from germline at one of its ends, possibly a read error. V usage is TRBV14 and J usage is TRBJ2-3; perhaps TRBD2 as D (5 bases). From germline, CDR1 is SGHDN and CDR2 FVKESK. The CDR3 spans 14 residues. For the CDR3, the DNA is TGTGCCAGCAGCCAAGTGGCTAGCACTGATACGCAGTATTTT. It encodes CASSQVASTDTQYF.

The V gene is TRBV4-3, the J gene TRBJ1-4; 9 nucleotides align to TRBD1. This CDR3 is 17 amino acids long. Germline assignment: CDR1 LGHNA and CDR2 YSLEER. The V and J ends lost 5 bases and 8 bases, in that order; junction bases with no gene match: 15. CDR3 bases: TGCGCCAGCAGCTCAAGTCCTGGCTGGACAGGGGAGGAAAAACTGTTTTTT. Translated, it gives CASSSSPGWTGEEKLFF.

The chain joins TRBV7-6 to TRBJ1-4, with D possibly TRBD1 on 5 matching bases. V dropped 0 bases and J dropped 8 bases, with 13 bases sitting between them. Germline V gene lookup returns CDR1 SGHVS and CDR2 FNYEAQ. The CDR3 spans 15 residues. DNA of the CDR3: TGTGCCAGCAGCTTAGCTGCAGGGACGAGAGAAAAACTGTTTTTT. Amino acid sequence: CASSLAAGTREKLFF.

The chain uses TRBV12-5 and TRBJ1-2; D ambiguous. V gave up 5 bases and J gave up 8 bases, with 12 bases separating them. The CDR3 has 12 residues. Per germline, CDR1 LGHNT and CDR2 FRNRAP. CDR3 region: CASGPDRRGYTF. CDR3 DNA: TGTGCTAGTGGTCCTGACCGCCGAGGCTACACCTTC.

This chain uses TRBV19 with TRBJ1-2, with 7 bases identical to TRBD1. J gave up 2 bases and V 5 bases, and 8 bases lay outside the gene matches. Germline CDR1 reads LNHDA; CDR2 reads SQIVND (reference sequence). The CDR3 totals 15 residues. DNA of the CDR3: TGTGCCAGTAGTGCCCGACAGGGAACGAACTATGGCTACACCTTC. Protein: CASSARQGTNYGYTF. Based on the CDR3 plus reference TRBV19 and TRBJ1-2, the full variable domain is DGGITQSPKYLFRKEGQNVTLSCEQNLNHDAMYWYRQDPGQGLRLIYYSQIVNDFQKGDIAEGYSVSREKKESFPLTVTSAQKNPTAFYLCASSARQGTNYGYTFGSGTRLTVV.

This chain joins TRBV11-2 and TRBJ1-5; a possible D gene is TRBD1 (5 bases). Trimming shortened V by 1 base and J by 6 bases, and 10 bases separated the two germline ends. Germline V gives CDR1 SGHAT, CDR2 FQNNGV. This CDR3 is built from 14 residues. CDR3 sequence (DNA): TGTGCCAGCAGCTTAGGTCATGGGGGTCAGCCCCAGCATTTT. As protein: CASSLGHGGQPQHF. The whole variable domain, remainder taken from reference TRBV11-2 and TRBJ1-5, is EAGVAQSPRYKIIEKRQSVAFWCNPISGHATLYWYQQILGQGPKLLIQFQNNGVVDDSQLPKDRFSAERLKGVDSTLKIQPAKLEDSAVYLCASSLGHGGQPQHFGDGTRLSIL.

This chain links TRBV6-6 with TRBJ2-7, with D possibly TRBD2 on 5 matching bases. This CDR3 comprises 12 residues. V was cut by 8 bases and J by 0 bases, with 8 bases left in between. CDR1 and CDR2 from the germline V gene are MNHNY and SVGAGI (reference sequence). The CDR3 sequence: CASGESSYEQYF. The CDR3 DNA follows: TGTGCCAGCGGGGAGAGCTCCTACGAGCAGTACTTC.

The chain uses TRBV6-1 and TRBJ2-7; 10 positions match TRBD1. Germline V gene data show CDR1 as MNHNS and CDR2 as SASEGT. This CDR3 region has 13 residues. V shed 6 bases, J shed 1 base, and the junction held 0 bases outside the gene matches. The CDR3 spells CASRDRGSYEQYF. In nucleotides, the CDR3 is TGTGCCAGCAGGGACAGGGGGTCCTACGAGCAGTACTTC.

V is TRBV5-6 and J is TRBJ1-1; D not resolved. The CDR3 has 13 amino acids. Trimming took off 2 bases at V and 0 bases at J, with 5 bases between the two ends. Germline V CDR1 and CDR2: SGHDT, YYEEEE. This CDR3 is CASSLSVNTEAFF. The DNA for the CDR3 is TGTGCCAGCAGCTTATCGGTGAACACTGAAGCTTTCTTT.

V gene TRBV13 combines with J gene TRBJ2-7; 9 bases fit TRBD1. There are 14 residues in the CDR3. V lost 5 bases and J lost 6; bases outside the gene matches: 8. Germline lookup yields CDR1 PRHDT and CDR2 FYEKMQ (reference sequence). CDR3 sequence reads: CASSPRDRVGEQYF. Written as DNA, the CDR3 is TGTGCCAGCAGCCCCCGGGACAGGGTCGGCGAGCAGTACTTC.

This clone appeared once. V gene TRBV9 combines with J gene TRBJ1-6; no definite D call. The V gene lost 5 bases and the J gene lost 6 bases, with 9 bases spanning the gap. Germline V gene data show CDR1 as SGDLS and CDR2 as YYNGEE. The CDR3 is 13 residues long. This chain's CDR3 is CASRQTANSPLHF. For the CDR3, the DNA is TGTGCCAGCAGGCAAACAGCTAATTCACCCCTCCACTTT.

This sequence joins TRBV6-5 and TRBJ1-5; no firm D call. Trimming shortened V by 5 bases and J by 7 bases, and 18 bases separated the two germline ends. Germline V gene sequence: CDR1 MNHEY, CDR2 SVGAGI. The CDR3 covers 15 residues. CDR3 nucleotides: TGTGCCAGCAGTACTCGGAGGGAGCTGAGGCAGCCCCAGCATTTT. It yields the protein CASSTRRELRQPQHF.

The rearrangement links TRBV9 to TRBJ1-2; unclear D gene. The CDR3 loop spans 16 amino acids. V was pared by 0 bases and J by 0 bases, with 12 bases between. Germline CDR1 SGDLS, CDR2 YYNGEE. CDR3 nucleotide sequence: TGTGCCAGCAGCGTAGAGGGCAGGTTAGCTAACTATGGCTACACCTTC. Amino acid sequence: CASSVEGRLANYGYTF.

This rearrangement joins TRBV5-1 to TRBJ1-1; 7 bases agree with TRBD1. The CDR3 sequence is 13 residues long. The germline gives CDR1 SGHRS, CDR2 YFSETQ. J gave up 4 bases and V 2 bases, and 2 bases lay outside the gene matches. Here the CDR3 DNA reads TGCGCCAGCAGCTTACAGGGGCCCACTGAAGCTTTCTTT. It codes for CASSLQGPTEAFF.

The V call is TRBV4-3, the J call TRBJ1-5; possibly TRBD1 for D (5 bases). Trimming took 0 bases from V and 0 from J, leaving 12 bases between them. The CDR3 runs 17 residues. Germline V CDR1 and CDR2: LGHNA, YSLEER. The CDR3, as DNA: TGCGCCAGCAGCCAAGATCCTCAGGGTTATAGCAATCAGCCCCAGCATTTT. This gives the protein CASSQDPQGYSNQPQHF.

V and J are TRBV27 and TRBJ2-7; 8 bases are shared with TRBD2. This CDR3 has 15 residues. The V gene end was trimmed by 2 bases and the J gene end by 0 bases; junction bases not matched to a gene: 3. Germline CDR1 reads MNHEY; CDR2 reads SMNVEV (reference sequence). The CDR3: CASSLSRGGSYEQYF. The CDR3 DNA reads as TGTGCCAGCAGTTTAAGTCGGGGGGGCTCCTACGAGCAGTACTTC.

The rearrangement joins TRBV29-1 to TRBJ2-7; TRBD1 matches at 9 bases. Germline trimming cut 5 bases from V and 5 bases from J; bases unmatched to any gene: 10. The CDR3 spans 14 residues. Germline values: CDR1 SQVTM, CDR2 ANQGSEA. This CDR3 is CSVLRDRATNEQYF. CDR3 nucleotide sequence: TGCAGCGTTCTCCGGGACAGGGCTACCAACGAGCAGTACTTC.

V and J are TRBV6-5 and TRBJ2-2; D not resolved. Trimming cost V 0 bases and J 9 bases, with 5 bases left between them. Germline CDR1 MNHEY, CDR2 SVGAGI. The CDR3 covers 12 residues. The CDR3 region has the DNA TGTGCCAGCAGTTACTCGAGGCGGGAGCTGTTTTTT. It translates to CASSYSRRELFF.

The CDR3 DNA sequence: TGTGCCAGCAGTCCTCGGCTCGGGAACGAGCAGTACTTC. This translates into CASSPRLGNEQYF. The chain joins TRBV6-5 to TRBJ2-7; TRBD2 might be the D (5 bases). The CDR3 consists of 13 residues. Germline V gene lookup returns CDR1 MNHEY and CDR2 SVGAGI. V gave up 5 bases and J gave up 5 bases, with 13 bases separating them.